The clone carrying this T cell receptor (beta chain) has a single count. In germline, CDR1 is MDHEN, CDR2 SYDVKM. Trimming stripped 5 bases from V and 5 bases from J, with 19 bases between. The CDR3 covers 15 residues. This specimen comes from a study of blood T cell repertoires in COVID-19. In the original processing: Estimation of nucleated cell counts relied on the amplification of reference gene primers. The data were produced by immunoSEQ multiplex PCR, yet TCRdb's version contains in-frame clones alone and is incomplete. For V, J and clone size, that table is used; D and trimming come from the DNA. The data contain 120,000 or so clones, more than 90% of them singletons.

The specimen was peripheral blood. This sequence originates from a man between 60 and 75 years old with COVID-19, enrolled during active disease. The chain couples TRBV28 to TRBJ2-7; maybe TRBD1 (5 bases). This CDR3 reads CASSPSGQGGDEQYF. The DNA of the CDR3 is TGTGCCAGCAGTCCCTCTGGCCAGGGTGGGGACGAGCAGTACTTC.